These 29 T cell receptor beta chains share one sample of origin, sequenced in a study of T cells in localized non-small cell lung cancer. The protocol was immunoSEQ multiplex PCR, while the TCRdb copy is restricted to in-frame clones and leaves out a portion. This table holds 2,600 or so clones, less than 25% found once. This material consisted of normal lung tissue next to the tumor, taken before any cancer treatment. The source of these receptors is a male donor older than 55 with stage I squamous cell lung carcinoma.

This clone has only a few counts. This chain uses TRBV2 with TRBJ2-7; D may be TRBD2 (5 bases). Germline CDR1 is SNHLY and CDR2 is FYNNEI. CDR3 length: 18 amino acids. V was cut by 11 bases and J by 0 bases, with 29 bases left in between. The CDR3 DNA is TGTGCCGGACCTCTTCCCCCCGATACGGGAAAGAACTCCTACGAGCAGTACTTC. It is translated as CAGPLPPDTGKNSYEQYF.

The chain employs TRBV28 and TRBJ1-1, with D perhaps matching TRBD1 (6 bases). V lost 2 bases, J lost 4 bases, and 11 bases lay in between. CDR3 length equals 14 residues. In germline, CDR1 is MDHEN, CDR2 SYDVKM. The CDR3 DNA follows: TGTGCCAGCAGTTTAGGGAGGGGGAGCACTGAAGCTTTCTTT. Its protein product is CASSLGRGSTEAFF.

The genes are TRBV11-3 and TRBJ2-3; 8 nucleotides line up with TRBD2. V dropped 3 bases and J dropped 6; count of bases not matched to a gene: 8. Per germline, CDR1 SGHNT and CDR2 YENEEA. The CDR3 contains 15 residues. The DNA of the CDR3 is TGTGCCAGCAGCTTGGGGGCGGGAGGTATGGATACGCAGTATTTT. This codes for CASSLGAGGMDTQYF.

Sample share makes this clone medium-sized. This chain links TRBV4-1 with TRBJ2-1; 9 nucleotides line up with TRBD2. The CDR3 extends over 19 amino acids. Germline V gene lookup returns CDR1 MGHRA and CDR2 YSYEKL. The V and J ends lost 0 bases and 4 bases, in that order; junction bases with no gene match: 13. CDR3 sequence (DNA): TGCGCCAGCAGCCAAGATACCCACTTGGCTAGCGGGACTTACAATGAGCAGTTCTTC. Its protein product is CASSQDTHLASGTYNEQFF.

The chain links TRBV11-3 to TRBJ1-6, with D perhaps matching TRBD1 (5 bases). Trimming shortened V by 2 bases and J by 7 bases, and 12 bases separated the two germline ends. CDR1 and CDR2 (germline): SGHNT, YENEEA. The CDR3 totals 15 residues. The CDR3 nucleotides read TGTGCCAGCAGCTTATCTGGGGCCGGGAATTCACCCCTCCACTTT. Encoded protein: CASSLSGAGNSPLHF.

This clone was seen a few times. The chain combines TRBV7-6 with TRBJ2-1; 8 bases agree with TRBD2. The CDR3 is 14 amino acids. V dropped 3 bases and J dropped 4; count of bases not matched to a gene: 2. Germline V lookup: CDR1 SGHVS, CDR2 FNYEAQ. The CDR3 nucleotides read TGTGCCAGCAGCTTGCAGCGGGGGTACAATGAGCAGTTCTTC. Its translation is CASSLQRGYNEQFF.

This clone was detected only a few times. The V and J genes are TRBV11-3 and TRBJ2-5, with D perhaps assigned TRBD1 or TRBD2 (5 bases each). CDR1 is SGHNT, CDR2 YENEEA, per germline. CDR3 length equals 15 residues. Trimming removed 6 bases at V and 5 bases at J, with 19 bases between. The CDR3 protein is CASSPSGTWGETQYF. CDR3 bases: TGTGCCAGCAGTCCTTCCGGGACCTGGGGGGAGACCCAGTACTTC.

Concerning this clone itself: Its ends do not fully match the called genes, so a read error is possible. The chain joins TRBV15 to TRBJ2-1; 8 bases are shared with TRBD1. CDR1 LNHNV and CDR2 YYDKDF come from the germline V gene (reference sequence). The CDR3 has 16 residues. The CDR3 DNA reads as TGTGCCAGCAGCTTAGCCCCCCAGGGGGCGAGGAATGAGCAGTTCTTC. Its protein product is CASSLAPQGARNEQFF.

The chain is built from TRBV9 and TRBJ1-2; D uncertain. The CDR3 extends over 14 amino acids. The ends were cut back, 0 bases at V and 6 bases at J, with 12 bases in the middle. Looked up from germline, CDR1 is SGDLS and CDR2 is YYNGEE. The CDR3 loop is CASSVELNSNGYTF. Here the CDR3 DNA reads TGTGCCAGCAGCGTAGAATTGAACTCCAATGGCTACACCTTC.

V and J are TRBV10-2 and TRBJ2-3; D not certain. The CDR3 has 14 residues. Germline V CDR1 and CDR2: WSHSY, SAAADI. Trimming left V 2 bases short and J 2 bases short, with 8 bases between. The CDR3 loop reads CASSEQRNTDTQYF. As DNA, the CDR3 is TGCGCCAGCAGTGAGCAGAGAAACACAGATACGCAGTATTTT.

CDR3 loop: CSVEATGMGEQYF. The CDR3 nucleotides are TGCAGCGTTGAAGCAACAGGGATGGGGGAGCAGTACTTC. The V call is TRBV29-1, the J call TRBJ2-7, with a weak D call TRBD1 (6 bases). The germline V gene has CDR1 SQVTM and CDR2 ANQGSEA. The CDR3 has 13 amino acids. The V and J ends lost 1 base and 7 bases respectively, with 14 bases between them.

The chain has TRBV11-3 and TRBJ2-6; D call uncertain. Trimming left V 4 bases short and J 0 bases short, with 13 bases between. Germline CDR1 and CDR2: SGHNT and YENEEA. The CDR3 runs to 17 residues. The DNA for the CDR3 is TGTGCCAGCAGCTCAATCCCCGGTAGCTCTGGGGCCAACGTCCTGACTTTC. This encodes CASSSIPGSSGANVLTF.

This chain uses TRBV29-1 with TRBJ1-1, with 11 nucleotides matching TRBD1. V was clipped by 7 bases and J by 0 bases; unmatched bases: 13. Germline V gene data show CDR1 as SQVTM and CDR2 as ANQGSEA. The CDR3 has 17 residues. CDR3 nucleotides: TGCAGCGGAAGCTTGCGGGACAGGGGGGCGATGAACACTGAAGCTTTCTTT. It yields the protein CSGSLRDRGAMNTEAFF.

This clone is classed as medium-sized. The gene calls are TRBV9 and TRBJ1-3, with D unclear. Germline V gene sequence: CDR1 SGDLS, CDR2 YYNGEE. V lost 3 bases and J lost 0, with 19 bases in between. The length of the CDR3 is 18 residues. Here the CDR3 reads CASSDVEQRDFSGNTIYF. The CDR3 DNA sequence: TGTGCCAGCAGCGACGTAGAACAGCGAGACTTCTCTGGAAACACCATATATTTT.

The chain couples TRBV15 to TRBJ1-5; no definite D call. The CDR3 extends over 16 amino acids. V was trimmed by 0 bases and J by 3 bases, leaving 12 bases between them. CDR1 is LNHNV, CDR2 YYDKDF, per germline (reference sequence). CDR3 residues: CATSRDGRANNQPQHF. CDR3 DNA: TGTGCCACCAGCAGAGATGGAAGAGCGAACAATCAGCCCCAGCATTTT.

This chain links TRBV11-3 with TRBJ1-1; 11 bases align to TRBD1. The ends lost 0 bases at V and 4 bases at J; junction bases unmatched: 1. Germline assignment: CDR1 SGHNT and CDR2 YENEEA. The CDR3 is made up of 15 amino acids. This chain's CDR3 is CASSLEGTGGTEAFF. In DNA form, the CDR3 reads TGTGCCAGCAGCTTAGAGGGGACAGGGGGCACTGAAGCTTTCTTT.

In its sample, this clone was seen a few times. The rearrangement links TRBV6-8 to TRBJ1-5, with D hard to call. Germline loops: CDR1 MNHGY, CDR2 SAAAGT. The CDR3 runs to 15 residues. Trimming removed 6 bases from V and 4 bases from J, with 16 bases in between. CDR3 sequence: CASSLEFVPNQPQHF. CDR3 DNA sequence: TGTGCCAGCAGCCTCGAGTTCGTTCCTAATCAGCCCCAGCATTTT.

The V and J genes are TRBV29-1 and TRBJ2-5; 7 bases fit TRBD1. Germline lookup yields CDR1 SQVTM and CDR2 ANQGSEA. The CDR3 contains 13 residues. The V segment lost 4 bases and the J segment 2 bases; nucleotides outside the gene matches: 4. Written as DNA, the CDR3 is TGCAGCGTTGGGACAGGTTTTCAAGAGACCCAGTACTTC. This encodes CSVGTGFQETQYF.

The V gene is TRBV5-1, the J gene TRBJ2-4; TRBD1 matches at 7 bases. Germline V gene sequence: CDR1 SGHRS, CDR2 YFSETQ. The CDR3 runs to 16 residues. V was clipped by 0 bases and J by 2 bases; unmatched bases: 5. CDR3: CASSLGQGNTKNIQYF. For the CDR3, the DNA is TGCGCCAGCAGCTTGGGACAGGGAAATACCAAAAACATTCAGTACTTC.

By sample fraction, this clone is medium-sized. This sequence joins TRBV7-2 and TRBJ2-2; D is undetermined. The V end was cut by 6 bases, the J end by 4 bases, with 9 bases between. The CDR3 extends over 13 amino acids. CDR1 and CDR2 from the germline V gene are SGHTA and FQGNSA. The CDR3 region has the DNA TGTGCCAGCAGACCGTCTAGCACCGGGGAGCTGTTTTTT. Protein product: CASRPSSTGELFF.

This clone appeared once. The CDR3 nucleotides are TGTGCCAGTACCCCACAGGGGGCGGGCTATGGCTACACCTTC. Translated, it gives CASTPQGAGYGYTF. This chain uses TRBV19 with TRBJ1-2; the match to TRBD1 covers 9 bases. This CDR3 contains 14 residues. The junction had 7 bases not matched to a gene; V was cut back by 7 bases and J by 4 bases. CDR1 and CDR2 from the germline V gene are LNHDA and SQIVND (reference sequence).

This chain links TRBV6-8 with TRBJ2-5, with D perhaps TRBD2 (5 bases). V was pared by 6 bases and J by 5 bases, with 13 bases between. Germline CDR1 MNHGY, CDR2 SAAAGT. There are 13 residues in the CDR3. The CDR3 nucleotides read TGTGCCAGCAGAGAACTAGAATGGGAGACCCAGTACTTC. Translated: CASRELEWETQYF.

This clone is judged large. CDR3 sequence: CASRTGGSNQPQHF. Written as DNA, the CDR3 is TGTGCCAGCAGAACCGGGGGTAGCAATCAGCCCCAGCATTTT. The chain is built from TRBV19 and TRBJ1-5; D perhaps matches TRBD1 (5 bases). Trimming pared 9 bases from V and 0 bases from J, leaving 12 bases between. Germline V CDR1 and CDR2: LNHDA, SQIVND (reference sequence). The CDR3 runs to 14 residues. Supplemented by reference TRBV19 and TRBJ1-5, the full variable domain reads DGGITQSPKYLFRKEGQNVTLSCEQNLNHDAMYWYRQDPGQGLRLIYYSQIVNDFQKGDIAEGYSVSREKKESFPLTVTSAQKNPTAFYLCASRTGGSNQPQHFGDGTRLSIL.

V usage is TRBV6-1 and J usage is TRBJ2-3; D is perhaps TRBD1 or TRBD2 (5 bases each). CDR3 length: 16 residues. Germline-derived CDR1 and CDR2 are MNHNS and SASEGT. V shed 0 bases and J shed 5 bases, with 15 bases lying between them. CDR3 in DNA: TGTGCCAGCAGTGAAGCGCGTGGGGGTGGAGGAGATACGCAGTATTTT. It codes for CASSEARGGGGDTQYF.

This clone was seen only a few times. The chain has TRBV11-3 and TRBJ1-5; TRBD1 is a possible D gene (6 bases). This CDR3 comprises 14 residues. With 8 bases removed from V and 1 base from J, the gap between germline ends came to 12 bases. Germline loops: CDR1 SGHNT, CDR2 YENEEA. In nucleotides, the CDR3 is TGTGCCAGCGCCTTAGGGGGAAGCAATCAGCCCCAGCATTTT. Translated, it gives CASALGGSNQPQHF.

The chain is built from TRBV9 and TRBJ1-5, with D tentatively TRBD1 (6 bases). CDR1 and CDR2 from the germline V gene are SGDLS and YYNGEE. V was clipped by 3 bases and J by 6 bases, with 13 bases between them. The CDR3 is 14 amino acids. CDR3 amino acids: CASSGPGGGQPQHF. The CDR3 nucleotides read TGTGCCAGCAGCGGGCCGGGGGGCGGTCAGCCCCAGCATTTT.

There are a few counts of this clone. The gene calls are TRBV18 and TRBJ1-1, with D perhaps TRBD1 (5 bases). The germline gives CDR1 KGHSH, CDR2 LQKENI. The V and J ends lost 3 bases and 8 bases respectively, with 13 bases between them. The CDR3 contains 13 residues. The CDR3 is CASSPGPQFEAFF. The CDR3, as DNA: TGTGCCAGCTCACCGGGACCACAGTTCGAAGCTTTCTTT.

This sequence joins TRBV5-1 and TRBJ2-2; D is tentatively TRBD1 or TRBD2 (6 bases each). This CDR3 spans 15 amino acids. The germline V gene encodes CDR1 SGHRS and CDR2 YFSETQ. V was shortened by 4 bases and J by 2 bases, with 12 bases between the two germline ends. This CDR3 reads CASSRGESNTGELFF. DNA of the CDR3: TGCGCCAGCAGCAGGGGGGAATCCAACACCGGGGAGCTGTTTTTT. Full variable domain (outside the CDR3, taken from reference TRBV5-1 and TRBJ2-2): KAGVTQTPRYLIKTRGQQVTLSCSPISGHRSVSWYQQTPGQGLQFLFEYFSETQRNKGNFPGRFSGRQFSNSRSEMNVSTLELGDSALYLCASSRGESNTGELFFGEGSRLTVL.

The rearrangement joins TRBV11-3 to TRBJ1-5; D gene ambiguous. CDR3 length equals 14 residues. The V end lost 2 bases, the J end lost 0 bases, and 5 bases lay between the germline ends. The germline CDR1 and CDR2 sequences are SGHNT and YENEEA. CDR3 nucleotides: TGTGCCAGCAGCTTACAGCTTAGCAATCAGCCCCAGCATTTT. It encodes CASSLQLSNQPQHF.